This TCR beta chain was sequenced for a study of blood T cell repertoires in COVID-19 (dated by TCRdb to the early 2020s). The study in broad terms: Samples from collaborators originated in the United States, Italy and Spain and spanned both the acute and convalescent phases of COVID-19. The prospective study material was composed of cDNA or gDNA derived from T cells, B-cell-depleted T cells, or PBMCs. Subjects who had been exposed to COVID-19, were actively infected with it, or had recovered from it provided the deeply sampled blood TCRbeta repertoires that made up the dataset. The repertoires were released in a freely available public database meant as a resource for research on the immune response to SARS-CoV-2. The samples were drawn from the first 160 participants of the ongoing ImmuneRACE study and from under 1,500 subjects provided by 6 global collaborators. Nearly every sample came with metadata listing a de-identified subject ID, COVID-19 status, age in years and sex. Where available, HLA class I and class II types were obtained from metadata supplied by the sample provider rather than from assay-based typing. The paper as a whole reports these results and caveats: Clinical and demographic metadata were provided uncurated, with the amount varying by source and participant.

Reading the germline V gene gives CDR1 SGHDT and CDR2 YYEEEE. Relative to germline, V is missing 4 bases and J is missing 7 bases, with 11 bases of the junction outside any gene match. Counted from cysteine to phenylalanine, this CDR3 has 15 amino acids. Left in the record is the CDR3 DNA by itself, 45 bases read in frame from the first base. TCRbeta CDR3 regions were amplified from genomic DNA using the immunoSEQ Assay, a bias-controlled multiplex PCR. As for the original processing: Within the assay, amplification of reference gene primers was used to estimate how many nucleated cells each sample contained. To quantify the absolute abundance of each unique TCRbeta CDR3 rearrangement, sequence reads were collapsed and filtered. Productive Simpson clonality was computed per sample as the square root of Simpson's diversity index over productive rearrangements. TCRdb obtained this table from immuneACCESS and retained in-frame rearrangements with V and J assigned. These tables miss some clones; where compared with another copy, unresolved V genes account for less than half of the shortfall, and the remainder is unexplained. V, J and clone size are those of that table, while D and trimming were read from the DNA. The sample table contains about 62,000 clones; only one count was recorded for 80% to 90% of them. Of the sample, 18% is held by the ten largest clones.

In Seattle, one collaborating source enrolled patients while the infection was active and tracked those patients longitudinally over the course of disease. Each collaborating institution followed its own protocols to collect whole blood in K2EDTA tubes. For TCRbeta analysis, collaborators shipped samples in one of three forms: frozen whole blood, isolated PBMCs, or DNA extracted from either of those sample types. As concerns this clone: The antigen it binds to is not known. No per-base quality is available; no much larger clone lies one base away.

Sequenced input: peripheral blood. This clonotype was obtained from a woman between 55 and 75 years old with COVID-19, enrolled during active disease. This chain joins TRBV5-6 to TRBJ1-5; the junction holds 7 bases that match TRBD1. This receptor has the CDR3 CASSSRDRMVQPQHF. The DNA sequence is TGTGCCAGCAGCAGCCGGGACAGAATGGTCCAGCCCCAGCATTTT.